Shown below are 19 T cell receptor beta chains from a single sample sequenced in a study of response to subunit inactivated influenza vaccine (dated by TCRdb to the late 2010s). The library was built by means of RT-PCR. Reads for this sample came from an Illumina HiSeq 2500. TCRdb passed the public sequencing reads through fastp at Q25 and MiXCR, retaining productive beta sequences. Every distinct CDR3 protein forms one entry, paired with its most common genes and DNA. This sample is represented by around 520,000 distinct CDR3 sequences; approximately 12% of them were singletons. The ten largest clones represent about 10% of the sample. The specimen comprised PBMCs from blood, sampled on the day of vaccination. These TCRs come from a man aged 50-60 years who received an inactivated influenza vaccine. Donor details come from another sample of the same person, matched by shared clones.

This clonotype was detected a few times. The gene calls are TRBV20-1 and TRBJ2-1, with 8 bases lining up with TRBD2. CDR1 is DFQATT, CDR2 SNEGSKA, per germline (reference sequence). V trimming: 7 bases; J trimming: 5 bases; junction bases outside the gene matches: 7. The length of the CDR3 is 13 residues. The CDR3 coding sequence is TGCAGTGGAGGGCAAGCGGGGGACAATGAGCAGTTCTTC. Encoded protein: CSGGQAGDNEQFF.

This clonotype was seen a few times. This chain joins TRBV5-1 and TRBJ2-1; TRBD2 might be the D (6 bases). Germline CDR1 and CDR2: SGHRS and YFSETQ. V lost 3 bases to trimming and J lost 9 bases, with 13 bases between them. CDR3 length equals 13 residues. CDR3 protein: CASSSPGGGEQFF. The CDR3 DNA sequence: TGCGCCAGCAGCTCTCCCGGGGGTGGTGAGCAGTTCTTC.

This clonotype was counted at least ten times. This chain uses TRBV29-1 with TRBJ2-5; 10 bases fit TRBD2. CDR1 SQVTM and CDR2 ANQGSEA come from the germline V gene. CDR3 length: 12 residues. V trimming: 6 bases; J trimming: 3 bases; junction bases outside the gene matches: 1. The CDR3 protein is CSVAGGKETQYF. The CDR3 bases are TGCAGCGTAGCGGGAGGGAAAGAGACCCAGTACTTC.

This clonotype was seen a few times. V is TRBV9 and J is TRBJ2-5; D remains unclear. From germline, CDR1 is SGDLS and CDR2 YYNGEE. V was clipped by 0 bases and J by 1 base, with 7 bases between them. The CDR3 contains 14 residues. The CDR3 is CASSVGVTQETQYF. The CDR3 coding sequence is TGTGCCAGCAGCGTAGGAGTCACCCAAGAGACCCAGTACTTC.

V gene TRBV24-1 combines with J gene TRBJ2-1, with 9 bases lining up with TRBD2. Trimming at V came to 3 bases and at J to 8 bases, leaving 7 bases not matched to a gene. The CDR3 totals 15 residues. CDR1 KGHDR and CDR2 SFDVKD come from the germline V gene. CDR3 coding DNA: TGTGCCACCAGTGATGCCGGGACTAGCATCGATGAGCAGTTCTTC. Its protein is CATSDAGTSIDEQFF.

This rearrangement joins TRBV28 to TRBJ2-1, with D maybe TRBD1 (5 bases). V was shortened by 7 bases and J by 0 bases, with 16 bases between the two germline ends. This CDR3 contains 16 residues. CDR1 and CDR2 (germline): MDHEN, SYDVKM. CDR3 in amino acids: CASKGAGARSYNEQFF. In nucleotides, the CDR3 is TGTGCCAGCAAAGGAGCTGGGGCCCGCTCCTACAATGAGCAGTTCTTC.

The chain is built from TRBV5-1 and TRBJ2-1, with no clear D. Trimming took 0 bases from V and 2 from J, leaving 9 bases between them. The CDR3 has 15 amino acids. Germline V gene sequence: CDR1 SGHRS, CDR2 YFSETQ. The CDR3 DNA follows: TGCGCCAGCAGCTTGGGGGCCCACCCCTACAATGAGCAGTTCTTC. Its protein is CASSLGAHPYNEQFF.

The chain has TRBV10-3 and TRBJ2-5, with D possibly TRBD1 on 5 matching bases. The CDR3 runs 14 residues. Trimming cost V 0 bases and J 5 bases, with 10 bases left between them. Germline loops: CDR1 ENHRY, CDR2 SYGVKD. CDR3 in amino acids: CAISESDSGETQYF. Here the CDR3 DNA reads TGTGCCATCAGTGAGTCTGACAGTGGGGAGACCCAGTACTTC.

The CDR3 sequence is CASSLAWGAMTYEQYF. CDR3 bases: TGTGCCAGCAGCTTGGCTTGGGGGGCAATGACCTACGAGCAGTACTTC. This rearrangement joins TRBV5-6 to TRBJ2-7; D may match TRBD1 or TRBD2 (6 bases each). Germline V gives CDR1 SGHDT, CDR2 YYEEEE. This CDR3 has 16 residues. Trimming stripped 0 bases from V and 2 bases from J, with 15 bases between. Complete variable domain (other parts from reference TRBV5-6 and TRBJ2-7): DAGVTQSPTHLIKTRGQQVTLRCSPKSGHDTVSWYQQALGQGPQFIFQYYEEEERQRGNFPDRFSGHQFPNYSSELNVNALLLGDSALYLCASSLAWGAMTYEQYFGPGTRLTVT.

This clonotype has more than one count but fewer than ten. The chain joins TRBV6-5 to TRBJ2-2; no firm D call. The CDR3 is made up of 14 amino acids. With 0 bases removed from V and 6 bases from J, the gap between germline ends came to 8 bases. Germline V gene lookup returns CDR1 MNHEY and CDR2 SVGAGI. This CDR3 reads CASSYSIYSGELFF. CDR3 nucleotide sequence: TGTGCCAGCAGTTACTCGATCTACTCCGGGGAGCTGTTTTTT.

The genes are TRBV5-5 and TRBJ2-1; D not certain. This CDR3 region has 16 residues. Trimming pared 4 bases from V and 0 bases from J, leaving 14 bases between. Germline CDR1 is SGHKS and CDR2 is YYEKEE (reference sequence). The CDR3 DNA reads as TGTGCCAGCAGCAACACAAACAGTCGCTCCTACAATGAGCAGTTCTTC. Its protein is CASSNTNSRSYNEQFF.

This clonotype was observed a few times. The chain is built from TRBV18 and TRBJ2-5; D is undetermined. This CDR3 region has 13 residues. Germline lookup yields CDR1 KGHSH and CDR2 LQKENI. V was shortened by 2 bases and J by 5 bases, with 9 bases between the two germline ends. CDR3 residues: CASSPFSQETQYF. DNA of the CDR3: TGTGCCAGCTCACCATTTAGTCAGGAGACCCAGTACTTC.

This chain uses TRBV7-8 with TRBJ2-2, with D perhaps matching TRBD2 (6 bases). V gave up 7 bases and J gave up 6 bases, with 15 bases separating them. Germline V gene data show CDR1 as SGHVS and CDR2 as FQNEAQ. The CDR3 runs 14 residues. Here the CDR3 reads CASTRLVSAGELFF. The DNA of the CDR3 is TGTGCCAGCACCAGACTAGTGTCCGCCGGGGAGCTGTTTTTT.

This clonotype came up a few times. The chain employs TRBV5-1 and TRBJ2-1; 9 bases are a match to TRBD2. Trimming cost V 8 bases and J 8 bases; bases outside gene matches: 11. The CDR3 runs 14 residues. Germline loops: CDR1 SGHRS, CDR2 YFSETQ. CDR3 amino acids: CASKPGLASDEQFF. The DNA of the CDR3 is TGCGCCAGTAAACCGGGACTAGCCAGCGATGAGCAGTTCTTC.

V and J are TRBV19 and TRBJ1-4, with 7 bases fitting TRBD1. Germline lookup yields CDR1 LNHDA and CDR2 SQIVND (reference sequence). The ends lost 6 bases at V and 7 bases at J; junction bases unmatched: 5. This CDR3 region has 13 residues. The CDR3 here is CASSPNRGEKLFF. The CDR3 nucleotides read TGTGCCAGTAGCCCCAACAGGGGTGAAAAACTGTTTTTT.

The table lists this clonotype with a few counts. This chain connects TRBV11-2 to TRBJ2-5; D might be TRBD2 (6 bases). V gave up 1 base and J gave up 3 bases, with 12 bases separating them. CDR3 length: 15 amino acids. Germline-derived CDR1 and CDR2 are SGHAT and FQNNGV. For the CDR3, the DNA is TGTGCCAGCAGCTTAGGGGGACTTCTCGAAGAGACCCAGTACTTC. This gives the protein CASSLGGLLEETQYF.

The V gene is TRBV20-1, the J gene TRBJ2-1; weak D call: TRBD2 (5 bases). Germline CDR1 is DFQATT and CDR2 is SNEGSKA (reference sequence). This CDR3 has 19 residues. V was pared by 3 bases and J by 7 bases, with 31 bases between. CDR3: CSASSGLLEFIQSVNEQFF. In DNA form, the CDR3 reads TGCAGTGCTAGTTCTGGACTCCTCGAATTCATACAAAGTGTAAATGAGCAGTTCTTC.

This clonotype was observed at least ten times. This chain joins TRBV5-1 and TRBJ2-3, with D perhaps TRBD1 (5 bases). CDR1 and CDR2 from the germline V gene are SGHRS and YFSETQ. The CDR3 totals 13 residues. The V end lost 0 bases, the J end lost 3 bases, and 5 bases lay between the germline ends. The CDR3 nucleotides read TGCGCCAGCAGCTTGGGGACAACAGATACGCAGTATTTT. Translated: CASSLGTTDTQYF.

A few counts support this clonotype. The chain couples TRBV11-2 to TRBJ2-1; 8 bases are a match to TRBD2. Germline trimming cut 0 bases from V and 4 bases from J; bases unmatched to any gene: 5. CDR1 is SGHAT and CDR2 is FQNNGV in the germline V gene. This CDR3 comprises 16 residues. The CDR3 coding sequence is TGTGCCAGCAGCTTAGAGGTAGCGGGGCTGTACAATGAGCAGTTCTTC. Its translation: CASSLEVAGLYNEQFF.